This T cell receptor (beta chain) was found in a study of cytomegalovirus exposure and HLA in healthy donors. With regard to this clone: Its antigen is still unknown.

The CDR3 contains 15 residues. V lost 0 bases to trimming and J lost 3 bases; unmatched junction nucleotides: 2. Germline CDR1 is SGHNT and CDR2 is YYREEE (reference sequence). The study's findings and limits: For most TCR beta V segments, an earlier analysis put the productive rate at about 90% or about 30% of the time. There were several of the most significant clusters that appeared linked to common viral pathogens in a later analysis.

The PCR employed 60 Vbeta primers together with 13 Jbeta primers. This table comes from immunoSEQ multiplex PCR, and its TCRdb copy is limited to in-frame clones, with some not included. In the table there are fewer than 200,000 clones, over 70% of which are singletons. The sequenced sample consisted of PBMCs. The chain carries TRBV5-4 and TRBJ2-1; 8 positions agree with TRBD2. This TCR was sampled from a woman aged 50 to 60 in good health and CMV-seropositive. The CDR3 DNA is TGTGCCAGCAGCTTGGGCGGGGGGCTCTACAATGAGCAGTTCTTC. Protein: CASSLGGGLYNEQFF. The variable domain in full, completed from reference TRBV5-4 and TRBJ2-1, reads ETGVTQSPTHLIKTRGQQVTLRCSSQSGHNTVSWYQQALGQGPQFIFQYYREEENGRGNFPPRFSGLQFPNYSSELNVNALELDDSALYLCASSLGGGLYNEQFFGPGTRLTVL.